These T cell receptor beta chains were read from a single sample in a study of OX40 agonist ivuxolimab in advanced cancers. TCRdb keeps only in-frame clones here, not all; method: immunoSEQ multiplex PCR. The sample lists around 25,000 clones, roughly 85% occurring once. Sequenced material: CD4+ or CD8+ T cells sorted from blood, taken in a trial of the OX40 agonist ivuxolimab. The receptors were gathered from an adult with an advanced solid tumor such as melanoma, head and neck, liver or kidney cancer. CDR3s include the opening cysteine and the closing phenylalanine or tryptophan. Fields, in order: clone size, D gene, V gene, J gene, CDR3 protein, CDR3 DNA. The D gene is left open where the match is weak. Not every row has a clone size; where given, it reads once, few, many or a size class.

clone size: NA; D gene: NA; V gene: TRBV6-6; J gene: TRBJ2-2; CDR3 protein: CASSTPDTGELFF; CDR3 DNA: TGTGCCAGCAGTACCCCTGACACCGGGGAGCTGTTTTTT
clone size: few; D gene: NA; V gene: TRBV6-1; J gene: TRBJ1-3; CDR3 protein: CASSLVGLGNTIYF; CDR3 DNA: TGTGCCAGCAGCCTCGTGGGGCTTGGAAACACCATATATTTT
clone size: NA; D gene: NA; V gene: TRBV7-6; J gene: TRBJ2-6; CDR3 protein: CASSQDTGANVLTF; CDR3 DNA: TGTGCCAGCTCTCAGGATACCGGGGCCAACGTCCTGACTTTC
clone size: NA; D gene: NA; V gene: TRBV6-5; J gene: TRBJ1-1; CDR3 protein: CASSSSVGAFF; CDR3 DNA: TGTGCCAGCAGTTCCTCTGTGGGAGCTTTCTTT
clone size: NA; D gene: TRBD1; V gene: TRBV14; J gene: TRBJ2-5; CDR3 protein: CASSQDRDRQLFGGETQYF; CDR3 DNA: TGTGCCAGCAGCCAAGACCGGGACAGGCAACTTTTCGGAGGTGAGACCCAGTACTTC
clone size: NA; D gene: NA; V gene: TRBV29-1; J gene: TRBJ1-4; CDR3 protein: CSVAEGEEKLFF; CDR3 DNA: TGCAGCGTTGCGGAGGGGGAGGAAAAACTGTTTTTT
clone size: NA; D gene: NA; V gene: TRBV9; J gene: TRBJ1-5; CDR3 protein: CASSGVDSPNQPQHF; CDR3 DNA: TGTGCCAGCAGCGGCGTCGACAGCCCCAATCAGCCCCAGCATTTT
clone size: NA; D gene: NA; V gene: TRBV15; J gene: TRBJ2-2; CDR3 protein: CATSRGHDTGELFF; CDR3 DNA: TGTGCCACCAGCAGGGGACACGACACCGGGGAGCTGTTTTTT
clone size: NA; D gene: NA; V gene: TRBV6-1; J gene: TRBJ2-7; CDR3 protein: CASSEGQATYEQYF; CDR3 DNA: TGTGCCAGCAGTGAGGGTCAGGCCACCTACGAGCAGTACTTC
clone size: few; D gene: TRBD2; V gene: TRBV7-3; J gene: TRBJ2-1; CDR3 protein: CASSTLAGDNEQFF; CDR3 DNA: TGTGCCAGCAGCACCCTAGCGGGGGACAATGAGCAGTTCTTC
clone size: NA; D gene: TRBD1; V gene: TRBV10-2; J gene: TRBJ1-4; CDR3 protein: CASSAGQGARANEKLFF; CDR3 DNA: TGCGCCAGCAGTGCGGGACAGGGGGCCCGGGCTAATGAAAAACTGTTTTTT
clone size: NA; D gene: NA; V gene: TRBV5-4; J gene: TRBJ1-3; CDR3 protein: CASSSPANTIYF; CDR3 DNA: TGTGCCAGCAGCTCCCCAGCAAACACCATATATTTT
clone size: few; D gene: NA; V gene: TRBV5-1; J gene: TRBJ1-4; CDR3 protein: CASSLLSPEKLFF; CDR3 DNA: TGCGCCAGCAGCTTGTTGTCCCCTGAAAAACTGTTTTTT
clone size: NA; D gene: TRBD1; V gene: TRBV9; J gene: TRBJ2-3; CDR3 protein: CASSGQGRDTQYF; CDR3 DNA: TGTGCCAGCAGCGGACAGGGGAGAGATACGCAGTATTTT
clone size: NA; D gene: NA; V gene: TRBV4-1; J gene: TRBJ1-4; CDR3 protein: CASSQGREKLFF; CDR3 DNA: TGCGCCAGCAGCCAGGGCCGAGAAAAACTGTTTTTT
clone size: NA; D gene: NA; V gene: TRBV5-7; J gene: TRBJ2-2; CDR3 protein: CASGEYFYTGELFF; CDR3 DNA: TGTGCCAGCGGGGAATACTTTTACACCGGGGAGCTGTTTTTT
clone size: NA; D gene: NA; V gene: TRBV6-5; J gene: TRBJ2-5; CDR3 protein: CASSPRLEGTQYF; CDR3 DNA: TGTGCCAGCAGTCCCCGGCTAGAGGGGACCCAGTACTTC
clone size: once; D gene: NA; V gene: TRBV7-8; J gene: TRBJ2-3; CDR3 protein: CASSPRADSSTDTQYF; CDR3 DNA: TGTGCCAGCAGCCCCCGAGCGGACTCTAGCACAGATACGCAGTATTTT
clone size: NA; D gene: NA; V gene: TRBV11-2; J gene: TRBJ2-1; CDR3 protein: CASSLGGQTTNEQFF; CDR3 DNA: TGTGCCAGCAGCTTAGGAGGACAGACTACCAATGAGCAGTTCTTC
clone size: NA; D gene: NA; V gene: TRBV7-9; J gene: TRBJ1-1; CDR3 protein: CASSLALMDSLVNTEAFF; CDR3 DNA: TGTGCCAGCAGCTTAGCCCTTATGGACAGTCTGGTGAACACTGAAGCTTTCTTT
clone size: NA; D gene: NA; V gene: TRBV7-9; J gene: TRBJ1-1; CDR3 protein: CASSFISEEGARNTEAFF; CDR3 DNA: TGTGCCAGCAGCTTTATTTCGGAGGAGGGCGCAAGGAACACTGAAGCTTTCTTT
clone size: NA; D gene: NA; V gene: TRBV4-2; J gene: TRBJ1-5; CDR3 protein: CASSQVLQGHQPQHF; CDR3 DNA: TGTGCCAGCAGCCAGGTATTACAGGGTCATCAGCCCCAGCATTTT
clone size: NA; D gene: TRBD1; V gene: TRBV2; J gene: TRBJ2-3; CDR3 protein: CASSQDRGEDTQYF; CDR3 DNA: TGTGCCAGCAGCCAGGACAGGGGGGAAGATACGCAGTATTTT
clone size: NA; D gene: NA; V gene: TRBV19; J gene: TRBJ2-1; CDR3 protein: CASSRARGNNEQFF; CDR3 DNA: TGTGCCAGTAGCCGGGCTAGAGGGAACAATGAGCAGTTCTTC
clone size: NA; D gene: NA; V gene: TRBV27; J gene: TRBJ1-2; CDR3 protein: CASSFSDIRHGYTF; CDR3 DNA: TGTGCCAGCAGTTTCTCCGACATACGTCATGGCTACACCTTC
clone size: once; D gene: NA; V gene: TRBV4-1; J gene: TRBJ1-1; CDR3 protein: CASSQGDRQSTEAFF; CDR3 DNA: TGCGCCAGCAGCCAAGGAGACCGACAGTCCACTGAAGCTTTCTTT